This entry describes one T cell receptor beta chain. These data belong to a study of blood T cell repertoires in COVID-19. TCRdb's copy holds only in-frame clones and misses some; the assay was immunoSEQ multiplex PCR. The sample comprises around 200,000 clones, approximately 84% of which are singletons, and roughly 7.1% rests with the top ten. V gave up 1 base and J gave up 3 bases, with 16 bases separating them. The CDR3 sequence is 17 residues long. Per the germline V gene, CDR1 is SGDLS and CDR2 is YYNGEE. The origin of this receptor is a human donor in a cohort sampled during active COVID-19. This chain links TRBV9 with TRBJ2-2; D perhaps matches TRBD1 (6 bases). The sequenced material came from peripheral blood. The CDR3 here is CASSVTVRGLDTGELFF. CDR3 DNA sequence: TGTGCCAGCAGCGTAACTGTGAGGGGGTTGGACACCGGGGAGCTGTTTTTT.